A single sample is the source of the 3 T cell receptor beta chains below, sequenced in a study of blood T cells in healthy people across ages. The authors ran a second PCR of roughly 6 to 12 cycles using a sample-barcoded 5' primer and a J-beta primer mix. TCRdb re-derived calls from the 5' RACE reads in MiXCR, one entry per CDR3 protein. The sample consists of 1 million or so distinct CDR3 sequences, around 25% of them appearing once. The same sample was also used in a study of T cells of mothers and their children.

Sequencing was done on a sample of blood. Receptors were obtained from a girl aged 2 to 10 in good health.

This clonotype was seen a handful of times. The CDR3 bases are TGTGCCAGCAGGGATACAGTTTACGAGCAGTACTTC. Translating it yields CASRDTVYEQYF. The chain has TRBV28 and TRBJ2-7; D remains ambiguous. This CDR3 comprises 12 residues. The germline V and J ends were trimmed by 6 bases and 4 bases, with 10 bases remaining between them. Per the germline V gene, CDR1 is MDHEN and CDR2 is SYDVKM. The full variable domain, rest sourced from reference TRBV28 and TRBJ2-7, is DVKVTQSSRYLVKRTGEKVFLECVQDMDHENMFWYRQDPGLGLRLIYFSYDVKMKEKGDIPEGYSVSREKKERFSLILESASTNQTSMYLCASRDTVYEQYFGPGTRLTVT.

This clonotype has just a few counts. The chain has TRBV20-1 and TRBJ2-7; D not resolved. The V end was cut by 0 bases, the J end by 3 bases, with 27 bases between. Germline V gene lookup returns CDR1 DFQATT and CDR2 SNEGSKA (reference sequence). The CDR3 contains 19 residues. Here the CDR3 reads CSAREAWSPRDVPGYEQYF. The CDR3 bases are TGCAGTGCTAGAGAGGCCTGGTCCCCTAGGGATGTCCCGGGCTACGAGCAGTACTTC.

The chain links TRBV9 to TRBJ1-2; TRBD1 matches at 7 bases. Germline trimming cut 3 bases from V and 3 bases from J; bases unmatched to any gene: 17. This CDR3 comprises 18 residues. Germline CDR1 reads SGDLS; CDR2 reads YYNGEE. DNA for the CDR3: TGTGCCAGCAGCGGGGGCGTGGACCAAAGGGGGACAGACTATGGCTACACCTTC. Its protein product is CASSGGVDQRGTDYGYTF.